This entry concerns a single T cell receptor (beta chain). Trimming took off 3 bases at V and 0 bases at J, with 7 bases between the two ends. Germline V gives CDR1 SGHTA, CDR2 FQGNSA. The CDR3 runs 14 residues. Time point reported: patch test 1, 2 weeks after DPC sensitization. Noted treatment: therapeutic diphenylcyclopropenone sensitization with weekly scalp DPC. Non-pregnant alopecia patients aged 18 to 70, suitable for DPC therapy. Authors' processing steps: Ranging from roughly 20,000 to 750,000, TCR counts per sample had a median value of around 100,000. TCRdb ran MiXCR on the RACE reads and lists one entry per CDR3 protein. The V and J calls, along with clone size, are taken from TCRdb and not from the paper's own processing. Of 150,000 to 200,000 distinct CDR3 sequences in the sample, 14% are singletons; the top ten hold about 1.7%. The data derive from a study of human T cells and chemical hapten exposure. Looking at the study overall: Throughout the roughly 24-week study, diphenylcyclopropenone was applied weekly to the patients' scalps. Patients, largely female, had alopecia areata, totalis or universalis.

The source material was whole blood, sampled in connection with sensitization to the hapten diphenylcyclopropenone (DPC). This TCR was recovered from a woman between 25 and 40 years old with alopecia areata. Some clones in this sample may be carry-over from other donors' samples. The chain links TRBV7-2 to TRBJ2-3; possible D gene TRBD2, 5 bases. CDR3 nucleotides: TGTGCCAGCAGCTTCGGACTGAGCACAGATACGCAGTATTTT. Translated, it gives CASSFGLSTDTQYF.